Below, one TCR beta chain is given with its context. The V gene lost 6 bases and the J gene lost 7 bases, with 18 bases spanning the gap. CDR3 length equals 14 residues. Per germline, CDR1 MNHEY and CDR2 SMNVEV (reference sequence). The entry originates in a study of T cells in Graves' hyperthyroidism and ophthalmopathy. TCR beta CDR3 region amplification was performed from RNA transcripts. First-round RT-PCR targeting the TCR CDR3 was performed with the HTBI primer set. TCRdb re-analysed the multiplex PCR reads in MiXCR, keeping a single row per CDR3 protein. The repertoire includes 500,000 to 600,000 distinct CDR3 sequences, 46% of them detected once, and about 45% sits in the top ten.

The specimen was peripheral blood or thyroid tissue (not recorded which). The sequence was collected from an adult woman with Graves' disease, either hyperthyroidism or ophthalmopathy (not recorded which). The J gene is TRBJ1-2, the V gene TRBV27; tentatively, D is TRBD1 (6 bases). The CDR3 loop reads CASRLQTGFGGYTF. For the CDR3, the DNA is TGTGCCAGCAGACTTCAGACAGGATTTGGTGGCTACACCTTC.